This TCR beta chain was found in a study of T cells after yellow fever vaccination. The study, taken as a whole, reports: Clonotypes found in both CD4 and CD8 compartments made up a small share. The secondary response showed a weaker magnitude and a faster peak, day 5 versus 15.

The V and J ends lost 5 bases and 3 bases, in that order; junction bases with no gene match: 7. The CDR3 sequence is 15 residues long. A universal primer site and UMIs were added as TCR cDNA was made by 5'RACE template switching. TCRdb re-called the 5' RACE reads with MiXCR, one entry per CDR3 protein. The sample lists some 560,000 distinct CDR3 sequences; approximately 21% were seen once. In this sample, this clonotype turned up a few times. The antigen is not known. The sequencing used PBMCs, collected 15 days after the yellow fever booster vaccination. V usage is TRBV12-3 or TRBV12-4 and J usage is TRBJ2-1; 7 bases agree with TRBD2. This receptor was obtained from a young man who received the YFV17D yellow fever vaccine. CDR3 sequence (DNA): TGTGCCAGCAGTCGGACTAGTGGGTTCTACAATGAGCAGTTCTTC. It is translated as CASSRTSGFYNEQFF.